These T cell receptor beta chains were read from a single sample in a study of cytomegalovirus exposure and HLA in healthy donors. Libraries were prepared by immunoSEQ multiplex PCR; TCRdb keeps only in-frame clonotypes and omits some of them. The sample holds approximately 140,000 clones, over 75% seen once. The source material was PBMCs. These receptors came from a woman aged 40 to 49 in good health and CMV-seropositive. The CDR3 runs from the conserved cysteine through the conserved F or W. D genes are given only for firm matches. Some rows have no size entry. The others give once, few or many, or a class for an expanded clone.

CDR3nt: TGTGCCAGCAGTGAAGCGAGAGGTCCGGGGTTACTGAAGCAGTTCTTC
CDR3aa: CASSEARGPGLLKQFF
j_gene: TRBJ2-1
abundance: .
v_gene: TRBV2
d_gene: .

CDR3nt: TGTGCCATCAGCGGACAGGGTAACTACGAGCAGTACTTC
CDR3aa: CAISGQGNYEQYF
j_gene: TRBJ2-7
abundance: .
v_gene: TRBV10-3
d_gene: TRBD1

CDR3nt: TGTGCCAGCAGTTTACAGGGTCCCATCAATCAGCCCCAGCATTTT
CDR3aa: CASSLQGPINQPQHF
j_gene: TRBJ1-5
abundance: few
v_gene: TRBV27
d_gene: .

CDR3nt: TGTGCCATCAGTGAAGGGGGATCCTACAATGAGCAGTTCTTC
CDR3aa: CAISEGGSYNEQFF
j_gene: TRBJ2-1
abundance: .
v_gene: TRBV10-3
d_gene: .

CDR3nt: TGTGCCAGCAGCTTTGGACTAGCGGGAGTAGCTCGCGAGCAGTACTTC
CDR3aa: CASSFGLAGVAREQYF
j_gene: TRBJ2-7
abundance: .
v_gene: TRBV5-4
d_gene: TRBD2

CDR3nt: TGTGCCAGCAGCCGGGACAGCCTTTACGAGCAGTACTTC
CDR3aa: CASSRDSLYEQYF
j_gene: TRBJ2-7
abundance: .
v_gene: TRBV6-5
d_gene: TRBD1

CDR3nt: TGCAGCGCCTGGACAGGGGAGTACGAGCAGTACTTC
CDR3aa: CSAWTGEYEQYF
j_gene: TRBJ2-7
abundance: .
v_gene: TRBV29-1
d_gene: TRBD1

CDR3nt: TGTGCCAGCAGCCAAGGTTTTGACAGAACGAACACTGAAGCTTTCTTT
CDR3aa: CASSQGFDRTNTEAFF
j_gene: TRBJ1-1
abundance: .
v_gene: TRBV4-2
d_gene: .

CDR3nt: TGTGCCAGCAGCTCAACAGGGAATTCACCCCTCCACTTT
CDR3aa: CASSSTGNSPLHF
j_gene: TRBJ1-6
abundance: .
v_gene: TRBV7-6
d_gene: .

CDR3nt: TGTGCCAGCAGCCATAGCGGGCACAACAATTACAATGAGCAGTTCTTC
CDR3aa: CASSHSGHNNYNEQFF
j_gene: TRBJ2-1
abundance: few
v_gene: TRBV14
d_gene: TRBD2

CDR3nt: TGCGCCAGCTCGACAGGGGACAATGAGCAGTTCTTC
CDR3aa: CASSTGDNEQFF
j_gene: TRBJ2-1
abundance: few
v_gene: TRBV10-1
d_gene: TRBD1

CDR3nt: TGTGCCAGCAGTGAAACGGCCGGGACATTAGGTTCTTTTGAAAAACTGTTTTTT
CDR3aa: CASSETAGTLGSFEKLFF
j_gene: TRBJ1-4
abundance: .
v_gene: TRBV6-1
d_gene: .

CDR3nt: TGTGCCAGCAGGGAAGGACTAGCGTCCTACGAGCAGTACTTC
CDR3aa: CASREGLASYEQYF
j_gene: TRBJ2-7
abundance: .
v_gene: TRBV6-5
d_gene: TRBD2

CDR3nt: TGTGCCAGCAGCTTGGACAACCTCGATAACTATGGCTACACCTTC
CDR3aa: CASSLDNLDNYGYTF
j_gene: TRBJ1-2
abundance: .
v_gene: TRBV7-3
d_gene: .

CDR3nt: TGCGCCAGCAGTGAGGGACTCTTCGGCTACAATGAGCAGTTCTTC
CDR3aa: CASSEGLFGYNEQFF
j_gene: TRBJ2-1
abundance: .
v_gene: TRBV10-1
d_gene: .

CDR3nt: TGTGCCAGCTCACCCCCGAATCAGCCCCAGCATTTT
CDR3aa: CASSPPNQPQHF
j_gene: TRBJ1-5
abundance: few
v_gene: TRBV18
d_gene: .